The entry that follows covers one T cell receptor beta chain sequence. Germline V gene sequence: CDR1 KGHDR, CDR2 SFDVKD. The CDR3 totals 14 residues. The record originates from a study of T cells expressing NK-cell markers. It was by 5'RACE template switching with UMIs that TCR beta cDNA was made. TCRdb re-called the 5' RACE reads; one entry per CDR3 protein, DNA not given. The sample holds fewer than 550,000 distinct CDR3 sequences. The sample consisted of blood T cells: a sorted CD56 or NKG2C T cell subset, CD4+ or CD8+ T cells, or bulk PBMC T cells (not recorded which). This TCR was recovered from a woman aged 45-65 years in good health. V usage is TRBV24-1 and J usage is TRBJ2-3. The chain's CDR3 is CATSPAASTDTQYF.